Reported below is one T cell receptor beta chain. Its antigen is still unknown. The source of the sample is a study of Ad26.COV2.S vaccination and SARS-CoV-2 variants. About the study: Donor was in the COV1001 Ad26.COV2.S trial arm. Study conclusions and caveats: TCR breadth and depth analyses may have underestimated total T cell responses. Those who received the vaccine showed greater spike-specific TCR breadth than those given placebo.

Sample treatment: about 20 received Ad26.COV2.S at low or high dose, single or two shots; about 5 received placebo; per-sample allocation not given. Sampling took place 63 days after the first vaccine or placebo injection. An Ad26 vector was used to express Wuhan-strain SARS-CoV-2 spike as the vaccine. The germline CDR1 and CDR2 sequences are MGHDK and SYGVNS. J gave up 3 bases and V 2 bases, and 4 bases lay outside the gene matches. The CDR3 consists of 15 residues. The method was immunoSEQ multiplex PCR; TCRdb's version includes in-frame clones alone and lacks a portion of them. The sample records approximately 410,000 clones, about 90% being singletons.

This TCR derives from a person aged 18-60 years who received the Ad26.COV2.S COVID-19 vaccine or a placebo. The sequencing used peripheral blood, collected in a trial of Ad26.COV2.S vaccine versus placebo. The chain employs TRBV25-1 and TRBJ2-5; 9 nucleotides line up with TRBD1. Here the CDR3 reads CASSEPGTGKETQYF. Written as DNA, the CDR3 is TGTGCCAGCAGTGAACCTGGGACAGGGAAAGAGACCCAGTACTTC.